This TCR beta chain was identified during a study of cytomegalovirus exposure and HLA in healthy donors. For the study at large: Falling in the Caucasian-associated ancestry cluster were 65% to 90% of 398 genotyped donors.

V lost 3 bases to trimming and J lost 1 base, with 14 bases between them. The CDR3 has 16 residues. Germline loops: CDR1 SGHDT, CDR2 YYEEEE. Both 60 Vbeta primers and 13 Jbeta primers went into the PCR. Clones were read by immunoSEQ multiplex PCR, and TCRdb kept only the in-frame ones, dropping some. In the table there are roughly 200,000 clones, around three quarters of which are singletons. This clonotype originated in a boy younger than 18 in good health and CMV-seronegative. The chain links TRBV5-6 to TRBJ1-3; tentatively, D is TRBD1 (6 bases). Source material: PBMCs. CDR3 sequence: CASSSLQGQSGNTIYF. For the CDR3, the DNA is TGTGCCAGCAGCTCCTTACAGGGACAATCTGGAAACACCATATATTTT. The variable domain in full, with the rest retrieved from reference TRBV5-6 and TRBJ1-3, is DAGVTQSPTHLIKTRGQQVTLRCSPKSGHDTVSWYQQALGQGPQFIFQYYEEEERQRGNFPDRFSGHQFPNYSSELNVNALLLGDSALYLCASSSLQGQSGNTIYFGEGSWLTVV.